The 5 T cell receptor beta chains listed next were all sequenced from one sample in a study of cytomegalovirus exposure and HLA in healthy donors. The PCR made use of 60 Vbeta and 13 Jbeta primers. Method: immunoSEQ multiplex PCR; TCRdb's copy keeps in-frame clones and lacks some. The sample carries over 200,000 clones, over 70% recorded once. The sample taken for sequencing was PBMCs. All receptors come from a woman in her fifties or sixties in good health and CMV-seropositive.

This clone was observed a handful of times. The same CDR3 also results from other DNA sequences found in this sample. The chain combines TRBV5-1 with TRBJ2-6; 7 bases are shared with TRBD2. V shed 0 bases and J 1 base; nucleotides not matched to a gene: 1. Germline values: CDR1 SGHRS, CDR2 YFSETQ. The CDR3 spans 16 residues. The CDR3 coding sequence is TGCGCCAGCAGCTTGGCCGGGGGGTCTGGGGCCAACGTCCTGACTTTC. Protein: CASSLAGGSGANVLTF.

As concerns this clone: The sample has other DNA sequences that encode this CDR3 too. The rearrangement uses TRBV6-5 and TRBJ2-7; D is uncertain. The CDR3 covers 14 residues. Trimming removed 0 bases from V and 4 bases from J, with 10 bases in between. Germline V lookup: CDR1 MNHEY, CDR2 SVGAGI. The CDR3 is CASSYSTSGYEQYF. In DNA form, the CDR3 reads TGTGCCAGCAGTTACTCGACGTCCGGGTACGAGCAGTACTTC.

This clone has a handful of counts. The chain is built from TRBV5-4 and TRBJ2-3; 14 bases line up with TRBD2. The germline CDR1 and CDR2 sequences are SGHNT and YYREEE (reference sequence). V was clipped by 4 bases and J by 6 bases; unmatched bases: 7. The CDR3 loop spans 16 amino acids. CDR3 DNA sequence: TGTGCCAGCAGCGCTAGGACTAGCGGGGGGTCTGATACGCAGTATTTT. Residues: CASSARTSGGSDTQYF.

The count of this clone is one. V is TRBV6-5 and J is TRBJ2-3; weak D call: TRBD1 (6 bases). Trimming stripped 5 bases from V and 5 bases from J, with 8 bases between. The germline gives CDR1 MNHEY, CDR2 SVGAGI. CDR3 length equals 12 residues. CDR3 nucleotides: TGTGCCAGCAGTACAGGGAGAGATACGCAGTATTTT. As protein: CASSTGRDTQYF.

The rearrangement joins TRBV14 to TRBJ2-2; D unresolved. The CDR3 covers 12 residues. From germline, CDR1 is SGHDN and CDR2 FVKESK. V gave up 4 bases and J gave up 9 bases, with 9 bases separating them. CDR3 bases: TGTGCCAGCAGCCGCTGGCCCCGGGAGCTGTTTTTT. Its protein product is CASSRWPRELFF.